Listed below are T cell receptor beta chains from one sample, sequenced in a study of regulatory T cells in long-lasting Graves disease. TCRdb recomputed calls from the multiplex PCR reads with MiXCR, one row per CDR3 protein. The sample lists 200,000 to 250,000 distinct CDR3 sequences; about 19% were seen once. The sample consisted of peripheral blood mononuclear cells (PBMCs), taken at new diagnosis, from a patient treated with antithyroid drugs. The receptor set was obtained from a female donor with Graves disease. Both conserved end residues are part of each CDR3. A D gene is named only where the DNA matches it firmly. For some rows the clone size is stated as once, few or many, or as a class when expanded; others skip it.

clone_size d_call j_call v_call cdr3_length cdr3_nt cdr3_aa
. . TRBJ1-5 TRBV6-1 14 TGTGCCAGCAGCCCGGGGAACACCAATCAGCCCCAGCATTTT CASSPGNTNQPQHF
many . TRBJ1-1 TRBV18 13 TGTGCCAGCTCACCCCGGGGGGGGACTGAAGCTTTCTTT CASSPRGGTEAFF
many . TRBJ2-3 TRBV5-5 13 TGTGCCAGCAGCATAACTGCACAGGGTCCGCAGTATTTT CASSITAQGPQYF
many . TRBJ1-1 TRBV9 16 TGTGCCAGCAGCGTATCGGTGGGGTACGGGACCACTGAAGCTTTCTTT CASSVSVGYGTTEAFF
. . TRBJ1-3 TRBV12-3/TRBV12-4 12 TGTGCCAGCACCATCTCTGGAAACACCATATATTTT CASTISGNTIYF
few . TRBJ1-2 TRBV6-1 11 TGTGCCAGCAGACAGGGACTTGGCTACACCTTC CASRQGLGYTF
many TRBD1 TRBJ1-5 TRBV19 16 TGTGCCAGTAGTCCGCGGACAGGGTTGGTGAATCAGCCCCAGCATTTT CASSPRTGLVNQPQHF
. . TRBJ1-1 TRBV5-1 14 TGCGCCAGCAGCTTCCCCGGGATCAACACTGAAGCTTTCTTT CASSFPGINTEAFF
. TRBD2 TRBJ2-1 TRBV4-3 18 TGCGCCAGCAGCCAAGGTATCAGCGCCAGCGGGAGGGACAATGAGCAGTTCTTC CASSQGISASGRDNEQFF
many . TRBJ2-7 TRBV2 15 TGTGCCAGCAGTGCTTATGGGACGGACCTGGGGGAGCAGTACTTC CASSAYGTDLGEQYF
. . TRBJ1-2 TRBV5-4 13 TGTGCCAGCAGCTTGCCCGGGACTCGTGGCTACACCTTC CASSLPGTRGYTF
many . TRBJ2-7 TRBV11-2 15 TGTGCCAGCAGCCTCGGGGGAGGAGACTTTTACGAGCAGTACTTC CASSLGGGDFYEQYF
many . TRBJ2-3 TRBV5-6 17 TGTGCCAGCAGCTTGGAGGAGGCGCGGGGTTGGGCAGATACGCAGTATTTT CASSLEEARGWADTQYF
many TRBD1 TRBJ2-3 TRBV6-1 16 TGTGCCAGGCAGACTCGACAGGGGGCCTGCACAGATACGCAGTATTTT CARQTRQGACTDTQYF
many TRBD1 TRBJ1-2 TRBV20-1 18 TGCAGTGCTAGAGTTTCTCGGACAGGGGGCGGCTCGAACTATGGCTACACCTTC CSARVSRTGGGSNYGYTF
many . TRBJ1-2 TRBV7-8 15 TGTGCCAGCAGCTTAATGAGAGACAGTCGCTATGGCTACACCTTC CASSLMRDSRYGYTF
many . TRBJ2-1 TRBV24-1 18 TGTGCCACCAGTGGATCCCTCTCCCCGGAGTTTCAGTACAATGAGCAGTTCTTC CATSGSLSPEFQYNEQFF
many . TRBJ2-3 TRBV11-2 13 TGTGCCAGCAGCTTAGAGGCGGCAGATACGCAGTATTTT CASSLEAADTQYF
many TRBD1 TRBJ2-7 TRBV29-1 18 TGCAGCGTTGAAGTGGGGGGACAGGGGGTCGGCTACGTCTACGAGCAGTACTTC CSVEVGGQGVGYVYEQYF
. . TRBJ1-1 TRBV29-1 13 TGCAGCGCCCGAGAGGGGGAGGGCTCTGAAGCTTTCTTT CSAREGEGSEAFF
many TRBD1 TRBJ1-5 TRBV7-9 12 TGTGCCAGCAGCACAGGGGAACAGCCCCAGCATTTT CASSTGEQPQHF
many . TRBJ2-7 TRBV20-1 12 TGCAGTGCTCACGGGGGAGTCTACGAGCAGTACTTC CSAHGGVYEQYF
. . TRBJ1-4 TRBV28 12 TGTGCCAGCAGTAGCCCGGGAGAAAAACTGTTTTTT CASSSPGEKLFF
many . TRBJ2-7 TRBV7-6 14 TGTGCCAGCAGCTTGCAGCAGGGCTCCTACGAGCAGTACTTC CASSLQQGSYEQYF
. TRBD2 TRBJ2-3 TRBV5-5 16 TGTGCCAGCAGCTGGTCTAGCGGGAGTTTGGCAGATACGCAGTATTTT CASSWSSGSLADTQYF
. TRBD2 TRBJ2-5 TRBV15 16 TGTGCCACCAGCAGGACTAGCGGGTCTGCACAAGAGACCCAGTACTTC CATSRTSGSAQETQYF
many TRBD1 TRBJ1-5 TRBV3-1 17 TGTGCCAGCAGCCAAGGGAATACACAGGGGGAGGTTCAGCCCCAGCATTTT CASSQGNTQGEVQPQHF
. . TRBJ2-1 TRBV2 11 TGTGCCAGCAGTGGTAACGGGGAGCGGTTCTTC CASSGNGERFF
many . TRBJ1-5 TRBV12-3/TRBV12-4 15 TGTGCCAGCAGTTTGGGACTGCAAAGCAATCAGCCCCAGCATTTT CASSLGLQSNQPQHF
once TRBD2 TRBJ2-3 TRBV27 15 TGTGCCAGCAGTTTCTTGGGACTAGCGGGAGATACGCAGTATTTT CASSFLGLAGDTQYF
. TRBD2 TRBJ2-2 TRBV9 14 TGTGCCAGCGAGGGGAGGGCCCCCACCGGGGAGCTGTTTTTT CASEGRAPTGELFF
many . TRBJ2-2 TRBV4-3 15 TGCGCCAGCAGCCAAGATATGGCGAACACCGGGGAGCTGTTTTTT CASSQDMANTGELFF
many . TRBJ2-3 TRBV2 14 TGCGCCAGCAGCCAAGGGGCCGGGGCAGATACGCAGTATTTT CASSQGAGADTQYF
many . TRBJ2-3 TRBV13 14 TGTGCCAGCAGTAAGTCATCTAGCACAGATACGCAGTATTTT CASSKSSSTDTQYF
many . TRBJ2-2 TRBV20-1 14 TGCAGTGCTAGATCTGGAGGGAACACCGGGGAGCTGTTTTTT CSARSGGNTGELFF
many . TRBJ1-5 TRBV7-2 14 TGTGCCAGCAGCTTAGACCCGGGGGATCAGCCCCAGCATTTT CASSLDPGDQPQHF
many . TRBJ2-6 TRBV7-8 16 TGTGCCAGCAGCTCCGACGGTATCTCTGGGGCCAACGTCCTGACTTTC CASSSDGISGANVLTF
. TRBD2 TRBJ2-1 TRBV5-1 14 TGCGCCAGCAGCTCAACTAGCGGGAGTAATGAGCAGTTCTTC CASSSTSGSNEQFF
many . TRBJ1-4 TRBV28 12 TGTGCCAGCAGCCAACGGACTGAAAAACTGTTTTTT CASSQRTEKLFF
many TRBD2 TRBJ2-3 TRBV11-2 13 TGTGCCAGCAGCCGGGACTACACAGATACGCAGTATTTT CASSRDYTDTQYF
. TRBD2 TRBJ2-7 TRBV3-1 14 TGTGCCAGCAGCCCAGGACTAGCGTACTACGAGCAGTACTTC CASSPGLAYYEQYF
many TRBD2 TRBJ2-7 TRBV20-1 13 TGCAGTGCTAGAGCTTCTAGCGGGTACGAGCAGTACTTC CSARASSGYEQYF
few . TRBJ1-2 TRBV5-1 13 TGCGCCAGCAGCTCCGACGGAAACTATGGCCACACCTTC CASSSDGNYGHTF
many . TRBJ1-1 TRBV6-5 16 TGTGCCAGCAGTTATTACCGAACAGAGCAGAACACTGAAGCTTTCTTT CASSYYRTEQNTEAFF
many TRBD2 TRBJ2-1 TRBV20-1 15 TGCAGTGCTAGAGCCCTAGCGGGGGTCTACAATGAGCAGTTCTTC CSARALAGVYNEQFF
. . TRBJ2-3 TRBV4-3 13 TGCGCCAGCAGCCAGGAGAGGTTGGATACGCAGTATTTT CASSQERLDTQYF
few . TRBJ1-4 TRBV7-9 15 TGTGCCAGCAGCTTAGTAGGCAAAACTAATGAAAAACTGTTTTTT CASSLVGKTNEKLFF